The 4 T cell receptor beta chains below come from one sample, sequenced in a study of T cells in Graves' hyperthyroidism and ophthalmopathy. Amplified TCR beta CDR3 regions derived from RNA transcripts. TCR CDR3 regions were first amplified by RT-PCR with HTBI primers. TCRdb re-called the multiplex PCR reads with MiXCR, one entry per CDR3 protein. The table has 650,000 to 750,000 distinct CDR3 sequences, roughly 15% seen once. Input material: blood. All receptors derive from a woman under 30 with Graves' hyperthyroidism.

This clonotype appeared many times. The chain links TRBV7-9 to TRBJ1-1; D unclear. The CDR3 length is 11 residues. Looked up from germline, CDR1 is SEHNR and CDR2 is FQNEAQ (reference sequence). The V end was cut by 4 bases, the J end by 8 bases, with 8 bases between. The CDR3 DNA reads TGTGCCAGCAGCTGGGGTTACGAAGCTTTCTTT. The encoded protein is CASSWGYEAFF.

In its sample, this clonotype was seen a few times. The genes are TRBV7-9 and TRBJ2-7; D remains unclear. Germline loops: CDR1 SEHNR, CDR2 FQNEAQ (reference sequence). This CDR3 has 12 amino acids. V shed 4 bases and J shed 4 bases, with 8 bases lying between them. CDR3 sequence reads: CASSSAKYEQYF. CDR3 nucleotides: TGTGCCAGCAGCTCGGCCAAGTACGAGCAGTACTTC.

The chain is built from TRBV29-1 and TRBJ2-5, with TRBD1 as a possible D gene (6 bases). V was shortened by 4 bases and J by 2 bases, with 8 bases between the two germline ends. Looked up from germline, CDR1 is SQVTM and CDR2 is ANQGSEA. The CDR3 spans 12 residues. As DNA, the CDR3 is TGCAGCGTTGGGACAGTGCAAGAGACCCAGTACTTC. Translating it yields CSVGTVQETQYF.

The V call is TRBV12-3 or TRBV12-4, the J call TRBJ1-4, with TRBD1 matching over 9 bases. With 5 bases clipped from V and 6 bases from J, the junction kept 13 bases outside the gene matches. The CDR3 has 17 residues. This chain's CDR3 is CASSLDRGGALDEKLFF. DNA of the CDR3: TGTGCCAGCAGTCTGGACAGGGGTGGTGCTTTGGATGAAAAACTGTTTTTT.